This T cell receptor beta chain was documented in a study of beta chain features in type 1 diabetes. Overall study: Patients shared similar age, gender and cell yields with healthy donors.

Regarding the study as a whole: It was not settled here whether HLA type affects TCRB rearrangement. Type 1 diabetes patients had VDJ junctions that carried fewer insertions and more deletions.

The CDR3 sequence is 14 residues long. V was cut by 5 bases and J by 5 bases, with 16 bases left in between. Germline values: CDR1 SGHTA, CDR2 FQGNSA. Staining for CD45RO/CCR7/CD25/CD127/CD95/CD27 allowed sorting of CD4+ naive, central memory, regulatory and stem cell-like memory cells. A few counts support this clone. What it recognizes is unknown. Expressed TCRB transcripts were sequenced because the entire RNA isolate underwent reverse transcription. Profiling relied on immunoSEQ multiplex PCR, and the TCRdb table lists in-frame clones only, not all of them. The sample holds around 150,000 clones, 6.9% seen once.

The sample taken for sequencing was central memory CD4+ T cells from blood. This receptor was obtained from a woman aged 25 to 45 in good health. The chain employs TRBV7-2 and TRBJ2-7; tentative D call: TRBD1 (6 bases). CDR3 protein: CASSAPPGHNEQYF. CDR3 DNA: TGTGCCAGCAGCGCACCCCCGGGACACAACGAGCAGTACTTC.